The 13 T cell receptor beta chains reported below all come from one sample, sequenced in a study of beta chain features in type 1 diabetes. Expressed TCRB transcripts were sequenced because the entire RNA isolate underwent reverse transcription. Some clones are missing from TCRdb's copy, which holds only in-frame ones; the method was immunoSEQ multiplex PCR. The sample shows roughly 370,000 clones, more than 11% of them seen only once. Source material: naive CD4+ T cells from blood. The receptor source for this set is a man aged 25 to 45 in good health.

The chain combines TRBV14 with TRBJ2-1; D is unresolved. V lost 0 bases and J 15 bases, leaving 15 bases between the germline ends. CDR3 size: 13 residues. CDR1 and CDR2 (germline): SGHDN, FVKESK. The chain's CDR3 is CASSQEPSRSRFF. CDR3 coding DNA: TGTGCCAGCAGCCAAGAGCCTTCAAGGAGTAGGTTCTTC. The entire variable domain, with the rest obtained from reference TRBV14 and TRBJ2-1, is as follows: EAGVTQFPSHSVIEKGQTVTLRCDPISGHDNLYWYRRVMGKEIKFLLHFVKESKQDESGMPNNRFLAERTGGTYSTLKVQPAELEDSGVYFCASSQEPSRSRFFGPGTRLTVL.

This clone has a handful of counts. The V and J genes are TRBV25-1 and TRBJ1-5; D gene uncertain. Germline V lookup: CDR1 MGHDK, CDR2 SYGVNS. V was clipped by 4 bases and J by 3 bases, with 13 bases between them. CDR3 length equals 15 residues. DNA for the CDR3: TGTGCCAGCAGTGGTGAGGGCTTTTACAATCAGCCCCAGCATTTT. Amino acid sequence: CASSGEGFYNQPQHF.

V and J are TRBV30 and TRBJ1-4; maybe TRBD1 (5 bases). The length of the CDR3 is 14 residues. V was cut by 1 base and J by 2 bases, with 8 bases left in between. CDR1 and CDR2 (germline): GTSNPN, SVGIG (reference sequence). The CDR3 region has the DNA TGTGCCTGGAGTGGCCGGGGGACTAATGAAAAACTGTTTTTT. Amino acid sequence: CAWSGRGTNEKLFF.

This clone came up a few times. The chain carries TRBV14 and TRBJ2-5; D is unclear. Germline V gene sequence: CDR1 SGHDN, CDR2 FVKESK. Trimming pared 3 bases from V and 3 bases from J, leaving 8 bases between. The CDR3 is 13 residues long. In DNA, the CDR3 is TGTGCCAGCAGCCATTTCTCGGAAGAGACCCAGTACTTC. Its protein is CASSHFSEETQYF.

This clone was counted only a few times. The CDR3 is CASSLVGGEGYGYTF. CDR3 nucleotides: TGCGCCAGCAGCTTGGTTGGAGGGGAAGGATATGGCTACACCTTC. The gene calls are TRBV5-1 and TRBJ1-2; TRBD1 might be the D (5 bases). Germline V gene sequence: CDR1 SGHRS, CDR2 YFSETQ. This CDR3 has 15 residues. Deletions cut 0 bases from V and 5 bases from J, with 14 bases between. The variable domain in full, with the rest retrieved from reference TRBV5-1 and TRBJ1-2, is KAGVTQTPRYLIKTRGQQVTLSCSPISGHRSVSWYQQTPGQGLQFLFEYFSETQRNKGNFPGRFSGRQFSNSRSEMNVSTLELGDSALYLCASSLVGGEGYGYTFGSGTRLTVV.

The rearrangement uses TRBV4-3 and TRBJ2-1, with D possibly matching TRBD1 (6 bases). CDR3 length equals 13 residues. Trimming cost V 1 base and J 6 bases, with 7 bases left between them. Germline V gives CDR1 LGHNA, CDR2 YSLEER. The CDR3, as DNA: TGCGCCAGCAGCCAAGCAGGGGTCAATGAGCAGTTCTTC. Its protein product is CASSQAGVNEQFF.

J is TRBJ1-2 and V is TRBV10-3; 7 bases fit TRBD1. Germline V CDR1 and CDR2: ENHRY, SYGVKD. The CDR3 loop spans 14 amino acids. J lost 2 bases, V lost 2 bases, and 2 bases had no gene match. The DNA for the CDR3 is TGTGCCATCAGTGAGCAGGGGGTGAACTATGGCTACACCTTC. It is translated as CAISEQGVNYGYTF.

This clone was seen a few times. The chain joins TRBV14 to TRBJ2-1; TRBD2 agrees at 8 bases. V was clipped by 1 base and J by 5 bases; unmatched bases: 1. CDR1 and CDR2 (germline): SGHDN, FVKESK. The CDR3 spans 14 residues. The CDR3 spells CASSQGLANNEQFF. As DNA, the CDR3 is TGTGCCAGCAGCCAAGGACTAGCGAACAATGAGCAGTTCTTC.

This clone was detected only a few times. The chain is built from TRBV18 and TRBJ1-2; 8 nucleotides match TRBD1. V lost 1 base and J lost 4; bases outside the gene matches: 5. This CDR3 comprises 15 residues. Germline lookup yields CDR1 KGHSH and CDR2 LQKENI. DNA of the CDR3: TGTGCCAGCTCACCACAGGACAGGGCTCGCTATGGCTACACCTTC. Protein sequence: CASSPQDRARYGYTF.

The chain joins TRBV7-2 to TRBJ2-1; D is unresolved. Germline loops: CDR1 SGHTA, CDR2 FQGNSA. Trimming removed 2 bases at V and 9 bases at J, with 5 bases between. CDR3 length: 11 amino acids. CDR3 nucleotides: TGTGCCAGCAGCTTAAAGGGTGAGCAGTTCTTC. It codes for CASSLKGEQFF.

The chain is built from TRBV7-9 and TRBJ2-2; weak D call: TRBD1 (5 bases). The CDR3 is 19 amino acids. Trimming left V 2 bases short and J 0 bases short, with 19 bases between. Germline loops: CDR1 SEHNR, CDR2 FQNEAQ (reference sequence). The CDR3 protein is CASSLRRFPGQSNTGELFF. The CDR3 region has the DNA TGTGCCAGCAGCTTAAGGCGATTCCCCGGACAATCGAACACCGGGGAGCTGTTTTTT.

The CDR3 reads CASSQAFGEQFF. CDR3 nucleotide sequence: TGCGCCAGCAGCCAAGCGTTTGGTGAGCAGTTCTTC. This rearrangement joins TRBV4-3 to TRBJ2-1; no reliable D call. CDR3 size: 12 residues. CDR1 is LGHNA and CDR2 is YSLEER in the germline V gene. The germline V and J ends were trimmed by 1 base and 9 bases, with 7 bases remaining between them.

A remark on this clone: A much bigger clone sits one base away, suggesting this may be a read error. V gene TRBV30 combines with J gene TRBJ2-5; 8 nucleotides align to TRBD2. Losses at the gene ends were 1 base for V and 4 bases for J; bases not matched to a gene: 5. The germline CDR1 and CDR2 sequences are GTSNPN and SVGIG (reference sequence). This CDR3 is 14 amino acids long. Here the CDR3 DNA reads TGTGCCTGGAGTGGTGGGCTAGCGGGAGAGACCCAGTACTTC. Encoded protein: CAWSGGLAGETQYF.